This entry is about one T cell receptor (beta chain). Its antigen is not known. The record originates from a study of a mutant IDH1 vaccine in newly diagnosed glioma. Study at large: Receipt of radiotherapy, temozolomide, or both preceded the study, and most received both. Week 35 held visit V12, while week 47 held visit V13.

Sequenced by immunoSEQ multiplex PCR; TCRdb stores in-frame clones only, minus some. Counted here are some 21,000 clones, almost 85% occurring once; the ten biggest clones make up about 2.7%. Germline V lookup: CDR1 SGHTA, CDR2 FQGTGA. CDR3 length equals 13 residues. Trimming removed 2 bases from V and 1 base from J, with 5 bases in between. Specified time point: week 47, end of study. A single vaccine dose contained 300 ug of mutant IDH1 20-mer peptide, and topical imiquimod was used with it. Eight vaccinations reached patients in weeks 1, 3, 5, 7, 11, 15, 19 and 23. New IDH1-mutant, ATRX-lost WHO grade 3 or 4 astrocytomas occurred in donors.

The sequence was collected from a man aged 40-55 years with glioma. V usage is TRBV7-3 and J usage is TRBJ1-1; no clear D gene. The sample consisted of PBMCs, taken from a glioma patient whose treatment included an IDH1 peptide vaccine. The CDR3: CASSLGQNTEAFF. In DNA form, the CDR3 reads TGTGCCAGCAGCTTAGGCCAGAACACTGAAGCTTTCTTT.